One and the same sample provided the 13 T cell receptor beta chains below, sequenced in a study of T cells after somatic rescue of genetic block. Repertoires were generated with immunoSEQ multiplex PCR, while TCRdb's copy carries only in-frame clones and drops some. The profile shows 100,000 to 120,000 clones, about 89% of them singletons. Sequenced material: peripheral blood mononuclear cells (PBMCs). The receptors were sampled from a young woman.

The J gene is TRBJ1-4, the V gene TRBV9, with TRBD1 matching over 7 bases. Trimming removed 2 bases from V and 0 bases from J; junction bases left unmatched: 13. Germline V lookup: CDR1 SGDLS, CDR2 YYNGEE. This CDR3 is 19 amino acids long. CDR3 bases: TGTGCCAGCAGCGTTGACCCGGGACAGAACAATGCAACTAATGAAAAACTGTTTTTT. It encodes CASSVDPGQNNATNEKLFF. The full variable domain, completed using reference TRBV9 and TRBJ1-4, is DSGVTQTPKHLITATGQRVTLRCSPRSGDLSVYWYQQSLDQGLQFLIQYYNGEERAKGNILERFSAQQFPDLHSELNLSSLELGDSALYFCASSVDPGQNNATNEKLFFGSGTQLSVL.

The rearrangement joins TRBV5-8 to TRBJ2-1; tentative D call: TRBD2 (6 bases). Trimming left V 1 base short and J 9 bases short, with 17 bases between. Per the germline V gene, CDR1 is SGHTS and CDR2 is YDEGEE. The CDR3 has 15 amino acids. This chain's CDR3 is CASSLSGPRSGEQFF. The CDR3 nucleotides are TGTGCCAGCAGCTTGTCCGGACCCCGTAGCGGTGAGCAGTTCTTC.

The chain links TRBV6-5 to TRBJ2-7; TRBD1 matches at 11 bases. The CDR3 has 15 residues. From germline, CDR1 is MNHEY and CDR2 SVGAGI. J was trimmed by 7 bases and V by 5 bases; bases with no gene match: 10. The CDR3 DNA sequence: TGTGCCAGCAGTCGAAGCCGGGACAGGGGGGGAGAGCAGTACTTC. It codes for CASSRSRDRGGEQYF.

This clone occurred once. V gene TRBV5-1 combines with J gene TRBJ1-6, with unresolved D. Germline lookup yields CDR1 SGHRS and CDR2 YFSETQ. This CDR3 comprises 14 residues. V lost 4 bases and J lost 7, with 12 bases in between. CDR3 sequence reads: CASSPTILNSPLHF. Written as DNA, the CDR3 is TGCGCCAGCAGCCCGACAATTTTGAATTCACCCCTCCACTTT.

Comment on this clone: The junction shows a germline mismatch at one end, possibly a read error. This chain uses TRBV5-4 with TRBJ1-1; the D gene is possibly TRBD1 (5 bases). Germline values: CDR1 SGHNT, CDR2 YYREEE (reference sequence). This CDR3 comprises 14 residues. The CDR3 sequence is CASSLKDNPREGFF. The CDR3, as DNA: TGTGCCAGCAGCTTAAAGGACAACCCTCGAGAAGGTTTCTTT. Looking up the rest from reference TRBV5-4 and TRBJ1-1 gives the full variable domain: ETGVTQSPTHLIKTRGQQVTLRCSSQSGHNTVSWYQQALGQGPQFIFQYYREEENGRGNFPPRFSGLQFPNYSSELNVNALELDDSALYLCASSLKDNPREGFFGQGTRLTVV.

The chain employs TRBV18 and TRBJ2-1, with 7 nucleotides matching TRBD1. CDR1 and CDR2 (germline): KGHSH, LQKENI. The CDR3 runs 15 residues. V was clipped by 2 bases and J by 5 bases; unmatched bases: 6. CDR3 DNA sequence: TGTGCCAGCTCACCAAAGGGGGCGCGGGACAATGAGCAGTTCTTC. Translated, it gives CASSPKGARDNEQFF. Full variable domain (rest looked up from reference TRBV18 and TRBJ2-1): NAGVMQNPRHLVRRRGQEARLRCSPMKGHSHVYWYRQLPEEGLKFMVYLQKENIIDESGMPKERFSAEFPKEGPSILRIQQVVRGDSAAYFCASSPKGARDNEQFFGPGTRLTVL.

The rearrangement joins TRBV5-1 to TRBJ2-2; D is uncertain. Germline V gene lookup returns CDR1 SGHRS and CDR2 YFSETQ. Trimming stripped 4 bases from V and 5 bases from J, with 12 bases between. The CDR3 covers 14 residues. The CDR3 protein is CASSGVLRTGELFF. The CDR3 DNA is TGCGCCAGCAGCGGAGTGCTAAGAACCGGGGAGCTGTTTTTT.

The gene calls are TRBV15 and TRBJ1-5; perhaps TRBD1 as D (5 bases). V lost 0 bases to trimming and J lost 1 base, with 16 bases between them. In germline, CDR1 is LNHNV, CDR2 YYDKDF (reference sequence). There are 18 residues in the CDR3. The CDR3 is CATSRDPRQPLSNQPQHF. The CDR3 DNA reads as TGTGCCACCAGCAGAGATCCCCGACAGCCTCTGAGCAATCAGCCCCAGCATTTT.

The chain recombines TRBV12-5 with TRBJ2-7; no firm D call. Germline CDR1 LGHNT, CDR2 FRNRAP. The CDR3 spans 12 residues. V dropped 0 bases and J dropped 4 bases, with 4 bases sitting between them. CDR3 nucleotides: TGTGCTAGTGGTTTGGTGAAATACGAGCAGTACTTC. It translates to CASGLVKYEQYF.

This rearrangement joins TRBV2 to TRBJ2-2; 8 bases fit TRBD1. The CDR3 sequence is 16 residues long. Per the germline V gene, CDR1 is SNHLY and CDR2 is FYNNEI. Trimming took 8 bases from V and 5 from J; bases not matched to a gene: 13. CDR3 sequence reads: CASWDRTKNTTGELFF. Here the CDR3 DNA reads TGTGCCAGCTGGGACAGGACAAAGAACACGACCGGGGAGCTGTTTTTT.

The chain combines TRBV6-1 with TRBJ1-1; D unresolved. Germline assignment: CDR1 MNHNS and CDR2 SASEGT. The CDR3 has 16 residues. Trimming shortened V by 1 base and J by 5 bases, and 17 bases separated the two germline ends. This CDR3 reads CASSEEAGRLGTEAFF. CDR3 DNA sequence: TGTGCCAGCAGTGAAGAGGCGGGGAGGCTGGGAACTGAAGCTTTCTTT.

The chain employs TRBV7-9 and TRBJ1-3, with unresolved D. The CDR3 has 14 amino acids. The germline V gene encodes CDR1 SEHNR and CDR2 FQNEAQ (reference sequence). Trimming left V 1 base short and J 0 bases short, with 4 bases between. The CDR3: CASSLDISGNTIYF. The CDR3 region has the DNA TGTGCCAGCAGCTTAGATATCTCTGGAAACACCATATATTTT.

The table lists this clone with a count of one. The rearrangement joins TRBV19 to TRBJ2-2, with 7 bases that match TRBD1. Germline values: CDR1 LNHDA, CDR2 SQIVND (reference sequence). CDR3 size: 15 residues. The V and J ends lost 9 bases and 0 bases, in that order; junction bases with no gene match: 7. CDR3: CARGKGQTNTGELFF. CDR3 DNA sequence: TGTGCCAGAGGGAAGGGACAGACGAACACCGGGGAGCTGTTTTTT.